This TCR beta chain is drawn from a study of blood T cell repertoires in COVID-19. Study-level information: Samples of COVID-19 (acute and convalescent) were obtained from the United States, Italy and Spain. T cells, B-cell-depleted T cells, or PBMCs provided the cDNA or gDNA that served as material.

In the original workflow: It was from reference gene primer amplification that nucleated cell counts were estimated. Profiling relied on immunoSEQ multiplex PCR, and the TCRdb table lists in-frame clones only, not all of them. V, J and clone size were drawn from that table, and D and trimming were deduced from the DNA. The profile covers approximately 280,000 clones, with about 91% appearing a single time and approximately 12% taken by the ten largest. The CDR3 contains 17 residues. After removal of 4 bases from V and 0 bases from J, the junction contained 10 bases not matched to a gene. Germline V lookup: CDR1 MNHEY, CDR2 SMNVEV (reference sequence).

Sequenced material: peripheral blood. This TCR was recovered from a woman aged 60-75 years with acute or convalescent COVID-19. J is TRBJ2-7 and V is TRBV27, with 9 bases aligning to TRBD1. This CDR3 is CASSSHPRDRASYEQYF. The DNA for the CDR3 is TGTGCCAGCAGTTCCCACCCCCGGGACAGGGCCTCCTACGAGCAGTACTTC.